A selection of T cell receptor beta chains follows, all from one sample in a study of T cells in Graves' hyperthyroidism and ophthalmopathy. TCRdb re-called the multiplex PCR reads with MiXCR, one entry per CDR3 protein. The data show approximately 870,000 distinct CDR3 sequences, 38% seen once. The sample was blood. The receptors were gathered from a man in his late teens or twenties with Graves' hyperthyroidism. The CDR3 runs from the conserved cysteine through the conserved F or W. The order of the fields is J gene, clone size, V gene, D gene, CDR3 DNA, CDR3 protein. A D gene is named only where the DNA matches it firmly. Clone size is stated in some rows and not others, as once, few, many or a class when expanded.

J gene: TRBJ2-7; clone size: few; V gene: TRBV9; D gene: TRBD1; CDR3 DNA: TGTGCCAGCAGCGTAGCTCGCCGGCTGACAGGGTATGAAGGCTACGAGCAGTACTTC; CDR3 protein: CASSVARRLTGYEGYEQYF
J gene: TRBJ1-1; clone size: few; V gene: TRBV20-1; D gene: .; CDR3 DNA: TGCAGTGCTGGGGTACTTCGTCGGGACACTGAAGCTTTCTTT; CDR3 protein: CSAGVLRRDTEAFF
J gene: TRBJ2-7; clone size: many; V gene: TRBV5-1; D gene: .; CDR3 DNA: TGCGCCAGCACTCACGAGGGGAGAAGGTACGAGCAGTACTTC; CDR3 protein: CASTHEGRRYEQYF
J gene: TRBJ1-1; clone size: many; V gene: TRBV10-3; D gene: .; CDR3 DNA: TGTGCCATCAGTGAGTCGGGGCAAGTCACTGAAGCTTTCTTT; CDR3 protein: CAISESGQVTEAFF
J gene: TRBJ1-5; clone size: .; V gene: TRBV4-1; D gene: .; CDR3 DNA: TGCGCCAGCAGCCAAGAAGGGGGTCCAAATCAGCCCCAGCATTTT; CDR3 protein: CASSQEGGPNQPQHF
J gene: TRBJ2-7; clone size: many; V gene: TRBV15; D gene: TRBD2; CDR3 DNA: TGTGCCACCAGCGAAGGAGGGACTAGTTTCTCCGAGCAGTACTTC; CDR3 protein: CATSEGGTSFSEQYF
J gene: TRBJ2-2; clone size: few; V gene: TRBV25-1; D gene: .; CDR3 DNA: TGTGCCAGCAGCTTGGAAGGGACACGCCAATTCGCGAACACCGGGGAGCTGTTTTTT; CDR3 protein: CASSLEGTRQFANTGELFF
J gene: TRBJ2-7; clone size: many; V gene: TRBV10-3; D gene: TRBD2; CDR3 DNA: TGTGCCATCAGGCGGGGGGGCGAGCAGTACTTC; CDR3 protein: CAIRRGGEQYF
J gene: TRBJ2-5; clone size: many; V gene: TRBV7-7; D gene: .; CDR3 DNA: TGTGCTAGCAGCTCGGGAGGGGGCGCGGAGACCCAGTACTTC; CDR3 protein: CASSSGGGAETQYF
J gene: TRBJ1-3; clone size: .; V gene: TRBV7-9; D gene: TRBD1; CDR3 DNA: TGTGCCACGACAGGACAGGGATCAGGAAACACCATATATTTT; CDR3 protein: CATTGQGSGNTIYF
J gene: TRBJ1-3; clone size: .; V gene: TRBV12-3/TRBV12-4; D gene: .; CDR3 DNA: TGTGCCAGCAGTTTGTTGGCACCTGGAAACACCATATATTTT; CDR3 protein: CASSLLAPGNTIYF
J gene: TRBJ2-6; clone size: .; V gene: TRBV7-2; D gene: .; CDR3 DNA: TGTGCCAGCAGCCCCCCCCCCGTGGGGGCCAACGTCCTGACTTTC; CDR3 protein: CASSPPPVGANVLTF
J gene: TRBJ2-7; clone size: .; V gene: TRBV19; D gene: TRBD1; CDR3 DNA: TGTGCCAGTAGTATTTCCGGGACAGGGATCGAGCAGTACTTC; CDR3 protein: CASSISGTGIEQYF
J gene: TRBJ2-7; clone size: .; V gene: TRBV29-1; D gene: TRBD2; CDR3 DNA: TGCAGCTCGAGATCCGGGACTAGAACCTACGAGCAGTACTTC; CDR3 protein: CSSRSGTRTYEQYF
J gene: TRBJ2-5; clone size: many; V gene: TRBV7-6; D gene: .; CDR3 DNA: TGTGCCAGCAGCCAGACTAGTCCAGAGACCCAGTACTTC; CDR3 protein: CASSQTSPETQYF
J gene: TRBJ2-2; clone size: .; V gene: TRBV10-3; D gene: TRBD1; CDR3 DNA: TGTGCCATCAGTGGTGACAGGGAATTCGCCGGGGAGCTGTTTTTT; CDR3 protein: CAISGDREFAGELFF
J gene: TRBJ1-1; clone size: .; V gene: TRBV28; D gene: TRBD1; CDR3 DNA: TGTGCCAGCAGGGACGGACAGGGTACGAACACTGAAGCTTTCTTT; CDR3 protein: CASRDGQGTNTEAFF
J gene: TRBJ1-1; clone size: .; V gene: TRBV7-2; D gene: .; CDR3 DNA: TGTGCCAGCAGTGTCCGCGGGGGAAGAGGAACTGAAGCTTTCTTT; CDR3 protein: CASSVRGGRGTEAFF
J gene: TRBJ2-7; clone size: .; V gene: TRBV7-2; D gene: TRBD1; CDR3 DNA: TGTGCCAGCAGCTTAAACAGGGGTAACTCCTACGAGCAGTACTTC; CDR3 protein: CASSLNRGNSYEQYF